The rows below give T cell receptor beta chains drawn from one sample of a study of cytomegalovirus exposure and HLA in healthy donors. Here immunoSEQ multiplex PCR was the method, and the copy in TCRdb shows in-frame clones only, minus some. Here the sample spans around 98,000 clones, roughly nine tenths being singletons. The sample was PBMCs. Every receptor here comes from a man in his late teens or twenties in good health and CMV-seropositive. CDR3s include the opening cysteine and the closing phenylalanine or tryptophan. Each record gives: CDR3 DNA, CDR3 protein, D gene, V gene, J gene, clone size. D genes are given only for firm matches. Clone size, where shown, is once, few, many, or a class for clones that have expanded.

TGTGCCAGTAGTATAGGGGGGGGATTCTTCTCTGGGGCCAACGTCCTGACTTTC	CASSIGGGFFSGANVLTF	TRBD2	TRBV19	TRBJ2-6	.
TGCGCCAGCAGCCAAGCAGGGATCACTGAAGCTTTCTTT	CASSQAGITEAFF	.	TRBV4-1	TRBJ1-1	.
TGTGCCAGCAGCTTAGCGGGGGGGCGAAATGAGCAGTTCTTC	CASSLAGGRNEQFF	.	TRBV7-8	TRBJ2-1	.
TGTGCCAGCAGCTCCCGGGTCGGGATGAACATTCAGTACTTC	CASSSRVGMNIQYF	.	TRBV11-3	TRBJ2-4	.
TGTGCCAGCAGCCGCCCAGCGCAAGATACGCAGTATTTT	CASSRPAQDTQYF	.	TRBV6-5	TRBJ2-3	.
TGTGCCAGTATCAAAGCGGGGGATGACTATGGCTACACCTTC	CASIKAGDDYGYTF	.	TRBV19	TRBJ1-2	.
TGTGCCAGCAGCCCACTTTACGAGGCTAGCGGGGGCCTATCCTACGAGCAGTACTTC	CASSPLYEASGGLSYEQYF	TRBD2	TRBV27	TRBJ2-7	.
TGTGCCAGCAGTTACTCGGGAGTTCGTGAGCAGTTCTTC	CASSYSGVREQFF	.	TRBV6-5	TRBJ2-1	.
TGCAGCGTTGAGAGTGGCACTGAAGCTTTCTTT	CSVESGTEAFF	.	TRBV29-1	TRBJ1-1	.
TGTGCCAGCAGCCCAGGAGCCAGGGCGACTGAAGCTTTCTTT	CASSPGARATEAFF	.	TRBV7-3	TRBJ1-1	.
TGTGCCAGCAGAGGACTGACTAGCCGGGGCACAGATACGCAGTATTTT	CASRGLTSRGTDTQYF	TRBD2	TRBV27	TRBJ2-3	.
TGTGCCAGTAGAGGGACTAGCGGGAGCCGGGGCAATGAGCAGTTCTTC	CASRGTSGSRGNEQFF	TRBD2	TRBV19	TRBJ2-1	.
TGTGCCAGCAGTTTTACGCGACCCGGGACAGGGGGCCGCGGGGAAAAACTGTTTTTT	CASSFTRPGTGGRGEKLFF	TRBD1	TRBV27	TRBJ1-4	.
TGTGCCAGCAGCTGGAAGCGAGCTAGAACATACGACACCGGGGAGCTGTTTTTT	CASSWKRARTYDTGELFF	.	TRBV5-4	TRBJ2-2	.
TGTGCCAGCAGCGAGGGGTACGGGGAGCTGTTTTTT	CASSEGYGELFF	.	TRBV9	TRBJ2-2	.
TGTGCCAGCGATTTAACAGGGGGGGGCCTAAGGCGTCAAGAGACCCAGTACTTC	CASDLTGGGLRRQETQYF	.	TRBV5-5	TRBJ2-5	.
TGTGCCAGCACCCTCCCGGGACAGGGGAACTATGGCTACACCTTC	CASTLPGQGNYGYTF	TRBD1	TRBV6-6	TRBJ1-2	.
TGTGCCAGCAGTTTGACAGTCAACTATGGCTACACCTTC	CASSLTVNYGYTF	.	TRBV27	TRBJ1-2	.
TGTGCCAGCAGTTGGAATTCCGGGACAGGGGAGCCTGAAGCTTTCTTT	CASSWNSGTGEPEAFF	TRBD1	TRBV28	TRBJ1-1	.
TGCGCCAGCAACCCGGGACAGGGTAGCCAGCCCCAGCATTTT	CASNPGQGSQPQHF	TRBD1	TRBV10-1	TRBJ1-5	.
TGCGCCAGCAGCCAAGATTTATGGAGAATAAGCACAGATACGCAGTATTTT	CASSQDLWRISTDTQYF	.	TRBV4-1	TRBJ2-3	.
TGCGCCAGCAGCCAGTCAGGGTCCTACGAGCAGTACTTC	CASSQSGSYEQYF	.	TRBV4-1	TRBJ2-7	.
TGTGCCAGCAGCCTACTAGCGGGAGTCGTCGATGAGCAGTTCTTC	CASSLLAGVVDEQFF	TRBD2	TRBV5-8	TRBJ2-1	.
TGTGCCAGCACCATCCGGACAGGGGGGACCTACGAGCAGTACTTC	CASTIRTGGTYEQYF	TRBD1	TRBV27	TRBJ2-7	.
TGTGCCAGCAGTTCGCCAGGTGGGCCCCCGAACACCGGGGAGCTGTTTTTT	CASSSPGGPPNTGELFF	.	TRBV28	TRBJ2-2	.
TGCGCCAGCAGCCAAGAGCTCAGGGAAGCCCCAGATACGCAGTATTTT	CASSQELREAPDTQYF	.	TRBV4-3	TRBJ2-3	.
TGTGCCAGTAGCAAAAGCGGATATAGCAATCAGCCCCAGCATTTT	CASSKSGYSNQPQHF	.	TRBV19	TRBJ1-5	.
TGTGCCAGCAGCTTCACGGTCCGGAGCACAGATACGCAGTATTTT	CASSFTVRSTDTQYF	.	TRBV7-9	TRBJ2-3	.
TGTGCCAGCAGCCGGAACCTTGCCGGACTAGCTCGCGCCGGGGAGCTGTTTTTT	CASSRNLAGLARAGELFF	TRBD2	TRBV4-2	TRBJ2-2	.
TGTGCCAGCAGCTTCATTGTCTATGGCTACACCTTC	CASSFIVYGYTF	.	TRBV7-9	TRBJ1-2	.
TGTGCCAGCAGCCAAGATGAACAGGGCCATAGCAATCAGCCCCAGCATTTT	CASSQDEQGHSNQPQHF	.	TRBV4-2	TRBJ1-5	.
TGTGCCAGCAGCCAAGTATACTCTGGGGCCAACGTCCTGACTTTC	CASSQVYSGANVLTF	.	TRBV14	TRBJ2-6	.
TGCGCCAGCAGTCTAACAGGGGAGCGGTTGGACACTGAAGCTTTCTTT	CASSLTGERLDTEAFF	TRBD1	TRBV5-1	TRBJ1-1	.
TGTGCCAGCAGTTCGCTAGCGGGGGGGCGTTGGCAAGAGACCCAGTACTTC	CASSSLAGGRWQETQYF	TRBD2	TRBV27	TRBJ2-5	.
TGTGCCAGCAGTCCCATTCCTAGCGGGGGGTACACCGGGGAGCTGTTTTTT	CASSPIPSGGYTGELFF	TRBD2	TRBV27	TRBJ2-2	.
TGTGCCAGCAGTCAAGACGGTAACAATGAGCAGTTCTTC	CASSQDGNNEQFF	.	TRBV2	TRBJ2-1	once